One sample yielded the 3 T cell receptor beta chains listed below, sequenced in a study of shared clonotypes between healthy human individuals. Only in-frame clones appear in the TCRdb table, and some are missing; sequencing was by immunoSEQ multiplex PCR. Here the sample spans 2 million to 2.5 million clones, more than 85% being singletons. The specimen was naive CD4+ T cells from PBMCs. Described subset: CD45RA+ positively selected. Every receptor here comes from a man younger than 35 in good health. Some clones in this sample may be carry-over from other donors' samples.

The table lists this clone with a count of one. This chain links TRBV2 with TRBJ2-3, with a weak D call TRBD1 (5 bases). The CDR3 sequence is 14 residues long. V shed 6 bases and J shed 2 bases, with 12 bases lying between them. Germline assignment: CDR1 SNHLY and CDR2 FYNNEI. Here the CDR3 reads CASSLRQYTDTQYF. The CDR3 coding sequence is TGTGCCAGCAGCCTACGACAGTACACAGATACGCAGTATTTT.

J is TRBJ1-2 and V is TRBV7-9, with unresolved D. The V and J ends lost 0 bases and 4 bases respectively, with 9 bases between them. This CDR3 comprises 14 residues. Germline values: CDR1 SEHNR, CDR2 FQNEAQ (reference sequence). CDR3 in amino acids: CASSLAQLTYGYTF. In DNA form, the CDR3 reads TGTGCCAGCAGCTTAGCGCAACTCACCTATGGCTACACCTTC. The full variable domain, in which reference TRBV7-9 and TRBJ1-2 provide the parts outside the CDR3, is DTGVSQNPRHKITKRGQNVTFRCDPISEHNRLYWYRQTLGQGPEFLTYFQNEAQLEKSRLLSDRFSAERPKGSFSTLEIQRTEQGDSAMYLCASSLAQLTYGYTFGSGTRLTVV.

A note on this clone: Other DNA sequences from this sample encode an identical CDR3 as well. The chain joins TRBV28 to TRBJ1-4; 8 bases match TRBD1. The germline V gene has CDR1 MDHEN and CDR2 SYDVKM. The CDR3 is 14 residues long. Unmatched junction bases numbered 6, after V lost 4 bases and J lost 8 bases. CDR3 residues: CASSSGQAGEKLFF. Here the CDR3 DNA reads TGTGCCAGCAGTTCGGGACAGGCTGGCGAAAAACTGTTTTTT.